The present entry profiles one T cell receptor beta chain with its context. Its target is not known. The source of the sample is a study of siplizumab effects on memory and regulatory T cells. General study findings and limits: Naive T cells appeared more diverse than memory cells and seemed to be major alloresponse contributors. Suppression by proliferating Tregs derived from siplizumab cultures was not verified.

V was clipped by 6 bases and J by 7 bases, with 13 bases between them. CDR3 length: 12 amino acids. The germline V gene encodes CDR1 SNHLY and CDR2 FYNNEI. Roughly 10^5 TCR templates were assayed per sample. Assay: immunoSEQ multiplex PCR; the TCRdb copy retains only in-frame clones and omits some. The sample contains about 62,000 clones, 79% of which appear only once. The rearrangement joins TRBV2 to TRBJ2-7, with D possibly TRBD1 on 6 matching bases. The source is a human donor in good health. Sequenced material: memory CD4+ T cells sorted from blood. The CDR3 spells CASSPKGGEQYF. In DNA, the CDR3 is TGTGCCAGCAGCCCCAAAGGGGGTGAGCAGTACTTC. Supplemented by reference TRBV2 and TRBJ2-7, the full variable domain reads EPEVTQTPSHQVTQMGQEVILRCVPISNHLYFYWYRQILGQKVEFLVSFYNNEISEKSEIFDDQFSVERPDGSNFTLKIRSTKLEDSAMYFCASSPKGGEQYFGPGTRLTVT.